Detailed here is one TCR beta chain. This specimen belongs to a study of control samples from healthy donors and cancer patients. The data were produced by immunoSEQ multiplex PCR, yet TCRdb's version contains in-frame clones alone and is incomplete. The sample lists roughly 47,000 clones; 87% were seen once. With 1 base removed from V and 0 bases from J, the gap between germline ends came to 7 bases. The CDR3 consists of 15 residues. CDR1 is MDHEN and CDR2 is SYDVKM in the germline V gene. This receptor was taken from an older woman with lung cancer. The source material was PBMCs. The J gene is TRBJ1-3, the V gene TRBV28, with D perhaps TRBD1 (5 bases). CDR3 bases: TGTGCCAGCAGTTTATTGGGGGGCTCTGGAAACACCATATATTTT. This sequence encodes CASSLLGGSGNTIYF.